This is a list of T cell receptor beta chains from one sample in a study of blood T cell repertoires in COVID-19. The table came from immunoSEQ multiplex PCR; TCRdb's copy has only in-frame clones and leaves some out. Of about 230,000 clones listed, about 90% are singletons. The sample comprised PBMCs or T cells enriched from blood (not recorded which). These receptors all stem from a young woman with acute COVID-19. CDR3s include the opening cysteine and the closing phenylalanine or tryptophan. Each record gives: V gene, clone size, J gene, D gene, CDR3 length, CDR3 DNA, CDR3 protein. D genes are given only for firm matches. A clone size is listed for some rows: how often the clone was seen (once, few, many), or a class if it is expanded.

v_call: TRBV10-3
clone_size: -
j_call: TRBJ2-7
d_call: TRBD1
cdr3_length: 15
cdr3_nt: TGTGCCATCAGTGCCGGACAGGGAGGACCCTACGAGCAGTACTTC
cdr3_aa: CAISAGQGGPYEQYF

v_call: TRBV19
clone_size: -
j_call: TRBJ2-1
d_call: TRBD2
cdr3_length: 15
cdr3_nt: TGTGCCAGTAGTACAGGGACTAGCGGGGGCAGTGAGCAGTTCTTC
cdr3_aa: CASSTGTSGGSEQFF

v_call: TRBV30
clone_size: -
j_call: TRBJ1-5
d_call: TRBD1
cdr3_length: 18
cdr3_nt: TGTGCCTGGAGTCAAACGTCCTACAGGGGGCTTAGCAATCAGCCCCAGCATTTT
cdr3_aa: CAWSQTSYRGLSNQPQHF

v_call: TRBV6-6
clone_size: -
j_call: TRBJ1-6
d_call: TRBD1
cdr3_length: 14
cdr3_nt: TGTGCCAGCAGTCTCACAGGGGGTGGGTCACCCCTCCACTTT
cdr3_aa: CASSLTGGGSPLHF

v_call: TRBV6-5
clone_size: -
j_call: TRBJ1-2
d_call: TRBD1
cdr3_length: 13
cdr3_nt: TGTGCCAGCAGTAGACAGGGGACCTATGGCTACACCTTC
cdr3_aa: CASSRQGTYGYTF

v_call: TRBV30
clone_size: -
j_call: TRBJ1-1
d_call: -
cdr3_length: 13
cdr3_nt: TGTGCCTGCCTCGGGACACGCCAGACCGAAGCTTTCTTT
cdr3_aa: CACLGTRQTEAFF

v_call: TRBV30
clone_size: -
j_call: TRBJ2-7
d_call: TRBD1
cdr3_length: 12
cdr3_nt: TGTGCTCTCTGGGACAGGGGTCACGAGCAGTACTTC
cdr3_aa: CALWDRGHEQYF

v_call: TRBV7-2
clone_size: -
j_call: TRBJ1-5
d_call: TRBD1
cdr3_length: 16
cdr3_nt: TGTGCCAGCAGCTCTGCCGGGACAGATAGCAATCAGCCCCAGCATTTT
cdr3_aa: CASSSAGTDSNQPQHF

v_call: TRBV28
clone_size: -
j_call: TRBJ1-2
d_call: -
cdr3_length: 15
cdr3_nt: TGTGCCAGCAGTTTATTGGGGGCTGTACTGCGTGGCTACACCTTC
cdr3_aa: CASSLLGAVLRGYTF

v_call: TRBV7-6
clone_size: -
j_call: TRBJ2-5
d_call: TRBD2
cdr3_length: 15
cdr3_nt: TGTGCCAGCAGCTATAGCGGGGGGTCCCAAGAGACCCAGTACTTC
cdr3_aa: CASSYSGGSQETQYF

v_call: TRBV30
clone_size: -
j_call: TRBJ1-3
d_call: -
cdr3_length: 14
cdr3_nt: TGTGCCTGGAGTAAGGGGTCGGCTGGAAACACCATATATTTT
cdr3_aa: CAWSKGSAGNTIYF

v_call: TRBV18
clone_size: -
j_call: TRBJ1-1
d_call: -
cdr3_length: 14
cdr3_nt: TGTGCCAGCTCACCGGAGGCAAGGAGAACTGAAGCTTTCTTT
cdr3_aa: CASSPEARRTEAFF

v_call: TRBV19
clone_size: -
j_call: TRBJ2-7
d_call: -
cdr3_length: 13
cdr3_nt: TGTGCCAGTAGTCCGACAGCCACCTACGAGCAGTACTTC
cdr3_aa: CASSPTATYEQYF

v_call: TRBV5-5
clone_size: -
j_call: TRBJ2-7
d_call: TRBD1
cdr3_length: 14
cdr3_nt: TGTGCCAGCAGCCCCGGACAGGGTTGGTACGAGCAGTACTTC
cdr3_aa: CASSPGQGWYEQYF

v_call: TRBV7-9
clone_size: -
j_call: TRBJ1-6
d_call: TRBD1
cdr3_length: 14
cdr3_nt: TGTGCCAGCAGCTTAGGACAGGGTGATTCACCCCTCCACTTT
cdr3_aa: CASSLGQGDSPLHF

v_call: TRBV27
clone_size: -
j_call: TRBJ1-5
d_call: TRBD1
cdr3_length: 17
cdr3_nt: TGTGCCAGCAGTTTTCAAGGGGGCCCCTATAGCAATCAGCCCCAGCATTTT
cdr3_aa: CASSFQGGPYSNQPQHF

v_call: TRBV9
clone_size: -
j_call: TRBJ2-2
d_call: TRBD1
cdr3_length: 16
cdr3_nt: TGTGCCAGCAGCGTAGCGGCAGGGGGCAACACCGGGGAGCTGTTTTTT
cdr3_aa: CASSVAAGGNTGELFF

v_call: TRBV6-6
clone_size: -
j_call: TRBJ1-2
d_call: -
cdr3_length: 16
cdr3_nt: TGTGCCAGCAGTCGCCCCTACCTAGGCCGGGACTATGGCTACACCTTC
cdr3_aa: CASSRPYLGRDYGYTF

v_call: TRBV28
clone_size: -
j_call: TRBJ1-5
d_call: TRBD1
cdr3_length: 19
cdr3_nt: TGTGCCAGCAAACCATGGACAGGGGGTGGTACATATAGCAATCAGCCCCAGCATTTT
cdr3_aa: CASKPWTGGGTYSNQPQHF

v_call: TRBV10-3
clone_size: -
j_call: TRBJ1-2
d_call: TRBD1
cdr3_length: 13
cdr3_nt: TGTGCCATCAGATTGACAGGGGAAAATGGCTACACCTTC
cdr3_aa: CAIRLTGENGYTF

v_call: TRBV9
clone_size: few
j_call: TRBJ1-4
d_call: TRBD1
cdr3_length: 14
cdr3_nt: TGTGCCAGCAGCGTGGGGACAGGGAATGAAAAACTGTTTTTT
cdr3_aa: CASSVGTGNEKLFF

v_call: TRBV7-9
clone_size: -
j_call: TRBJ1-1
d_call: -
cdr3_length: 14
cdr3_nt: TGTGCCAGCAGCTTGCCAGGGTGGGACACTGAAGCTTTCTTT
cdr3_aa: CASSLPGWDTEAFF

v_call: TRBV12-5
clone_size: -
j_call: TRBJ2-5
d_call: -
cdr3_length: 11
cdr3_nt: TGTGCTAGTGGTTCCAAAGAGACCCAGTACTTC
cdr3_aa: CASGSKETQYF

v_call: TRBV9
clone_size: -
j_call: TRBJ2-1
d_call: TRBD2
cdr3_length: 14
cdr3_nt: TGTGCCAGCAGCGTAGCGGGGGGGCACAATGAGCAGTTCTTC
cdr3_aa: CASSVAGGHNEQFF